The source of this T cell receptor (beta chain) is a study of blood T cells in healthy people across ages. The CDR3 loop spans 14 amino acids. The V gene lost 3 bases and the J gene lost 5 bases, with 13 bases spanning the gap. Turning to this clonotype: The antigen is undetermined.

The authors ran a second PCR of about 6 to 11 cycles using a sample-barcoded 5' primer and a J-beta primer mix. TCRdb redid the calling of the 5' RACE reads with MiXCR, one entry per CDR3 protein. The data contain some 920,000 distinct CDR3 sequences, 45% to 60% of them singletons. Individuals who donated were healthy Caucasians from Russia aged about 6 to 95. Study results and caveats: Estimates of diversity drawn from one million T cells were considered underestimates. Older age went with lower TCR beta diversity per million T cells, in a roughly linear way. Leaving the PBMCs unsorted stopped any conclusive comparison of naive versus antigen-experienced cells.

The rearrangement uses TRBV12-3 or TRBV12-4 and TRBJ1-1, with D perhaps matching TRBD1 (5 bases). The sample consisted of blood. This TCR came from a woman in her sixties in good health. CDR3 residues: CASSLSGGRTEAFF. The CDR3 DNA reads TGTGCCAGCAGTTTGTCGGGGGGTCGTACTGAAGCTTTCTTT.